A selection of T cell receptor beta chains follows, all from one sample in a study of shared clonotypes between healthy human individuals. The data were produced by immunoSEQ multiplex PCR, yet TCRdb's version contains in-frame clones alone and is incomplete. Of roughly 2.1 million clones listed, approximately 94% are singletons. The sample comprised naive CD8+ T cells from PBMCs. The source of these receptors is a man in his late teens or twenties in good health. Some clones in this sample may be carry-over from other donors' samples. The CDR3 runs from the conserved cysteine through the conserved F or W. A D gene is named only where the DNA matches it firmly. Clone size is not always given. Where it is, it says once, few, many or a class for expanded clones.

clone size	D gene	V gene	J gene	CDR3 length	CDR3 DNA	CDR3 protein
.	.	TRBV6-1	TRBJ2-4	16	TGTGCCAGCAGTGATGGGATGTACACGGACCAGGGCATTCAGTACTTC	CASSDGMYTDQGIQYF
.	.	TRBV9	TRBJ1-4	16	TGTGCCAGCAGCGGCCCCTCGGGGTTATATAATGAAAAACTGTTTTTT	CASSGPSGLYNEKLFF
.	TRBD2	TRBV15	TRBJ2-1	17	TGTGCCACCAGCAGAGATAATCGCGGGAGTCCCGGGAATGAGCAGTTCTTC	CATSRDNRGSPGNEQFF
.	.	TRBV7-6	TRBJ2-1	15	TGTGCCAGCACCCTAGGAGGGGGACCAAACAATGAGCAGTTCTTC	CASTLGGGPNNEQFF
.	TRBD2	TRBV27	TRBJ2-3	17	TGTGCCAGCAGTTTACAAAAGCGGGAGCCTGGGGAAGATACGCAGTATTTT	CASSLQKREPGEDTQYF
.	.	TRBV19	TRBJ2-7	13	TGTGCCAGTAGTATAGATCTCGAGGGCTGGCAGTACTTC	CASSIDLEGWQYF
.	.	TRBV9	TRBJ2-3	15	TGTGCCAGCAGCTTATCCGGGACCGCCCTGGATACGCAGTATTTT	CASSLSGTALDTQYF
.	.	TRBV7-3	TRBJ2-7	14	TGTGCCAGCAGCCCCGGCGGGGATTCCTACGAGCAGTACTTC	CASSPGGDSYEQYF
once	.	TRBV27	TRBJ1-5	15	TGTGCCAGCAGTTTATCGATAATTGGCAATCAGCCCCAGCATTTT	CASSLSIIGNQPQHF
.	.	TRBV2	TRBJ1-5	13	TGTGCCAGCAGTGACCTCAGCGGTCAGCCCCAGCATTTT	CASSDLSGQPQHF
.	.	TRBV2	TRBJ2-7	10	TGTGCCAGCGCCGCCTACGAGCAGTACTTC	CASAAYEQYF
.	TRBD1	TRBV7-9	TRBJ2-7	14	TGTGCCAGCAGCCCCGGGACAGCTCTCTACGAGCAGTACTTC	CASSPGTALYEQYF
.	.	TRBV6-1	TRBJ2-2	13	TGTGCCAGCAGTGAATGGCTGGCCGGGGAGCTGTTTTTT	CASSEWLAGELFF
.	.	TRBV4-1	TRBJ1-1	14	TGCGCCAGCAGCCAAGGCCCCAGGAACACTGAAGCTTTCTTT	CASSQGPRNTEAFF
.	.	TRBV28	TRBJ1-4	11	TGTGCCAGCAGTTTTGATGAAAAACTGTTTTTT	CASSFDEKLFF
.	.	TRBV5-6	TRBJ2-7	14	TGTGCCAGCAGCGTAGGGGACACCTCCTACGAGCAGTACTTC	CASSVGDTSYEQYF
.	.	TRBV5-1	TRBJ2-7	16	TGCGCCAGCAGCGCCCACCTCTCGGGAGACCCCTACGAGCAGTACTTC	CASSAHLSGDPYEQYF
.	.	TRBV19	TRBJ2-7	12	TGTGCCAGTAGGGACGGATACTACGAGCAGTACTTC	CASRDGYYEQYF
.	TRBD1	TRBV9	TRBJ1-2	15	TGTGCCAGCAGCCCAATTATAGGGGGCAGGAGTGGCTACACCTTC	CASSPIIGGRSGYTF
.	TRBD1	TRBV9	TRBJ2-3	14	TGTGCCAGCAGCGCGGGACAGGGCACAGATACGCAGTATTTT	CASSAGQGTDTQYF
.	.	TRBV11-2	TRBJ2-1	13	TGTGCCAGCAGCTTATTGCGGGTCAATGAGCAGTTCTTC	CASSLLRVNEQFF
once	TRBD2	TRBV29-1	TRBJ2-2	14	TGCAGCGTTACTAGCGGGAGGAACACCGGGGAGCTGTTTTTT	CSVTSGRNTGELFF
.	.	TRBV6-6	TRBJ2-1	14	TGTGCCAGCATCGACGATAGCTCCTACAATGAGCAGTTCTTC	CASIDDSSYNEQFF